This entry lists 2 T cell receptor beta chains sequenced from one sample in a study of T cell responses to AZD1222 COVID-19 vaccine (dated by TCRdb to about 2021). Taken with the paper, the label for time point translates to: about 28 days (+/-7) after the second vaccine dose. Libraries were prepared through the immunoSEQ multiplex PCR assay. TCRdb took this table from immuneACCESS and kept in-frame rearrangements with V and J called. Such tables lack part of the clones; where checked against another copy, unresolved V genes explain under half of the gap, and the rest is unexplained. Here the sample has 140,000 or so clones; around nine tenths occur a single time. The ten largest make up around 3.1% of the sample. Sample: peripheral blood, taken 28 days after the second AZD1222 dose. The receptors shown here come from an adult who received the AZD1222 COVID-19 vaccine.

The chain is built from TRBV10-3 and TRBJ2-1; D gene ambiguous. V lost 0 bases and J 1 base, leaving 13 bases between the germline ends. Germline CDR1 ENHRY, CDR2 SYGVKD. The CDR3 sequence is 17 residues long. CDR3 residues: CAISESSGATSYNEQFF. CDR3 DNA: TGTGCCATCAGTGAGTCGAGTGGTGCCACGTCCTACAATGAGCAGTTCTTC.

This clone was observed once. The chain joins TRBV5-8 to TRBJ2-3; D not resolved. Looked up from germline, CDR1 is SGHTS and CDR2 is YDEGEE. The germline V and J ends were trimmed by 4 bases and 3 bases, with 12 bases remaining between them. CDR3 length equals 14 residues. The CDR3 region is CASSPSYATDTQYF. The DNA for the CDR3 is TGTGCCAGCAGCCCTTCATACGCGACAGATACGCAGTATTTT.